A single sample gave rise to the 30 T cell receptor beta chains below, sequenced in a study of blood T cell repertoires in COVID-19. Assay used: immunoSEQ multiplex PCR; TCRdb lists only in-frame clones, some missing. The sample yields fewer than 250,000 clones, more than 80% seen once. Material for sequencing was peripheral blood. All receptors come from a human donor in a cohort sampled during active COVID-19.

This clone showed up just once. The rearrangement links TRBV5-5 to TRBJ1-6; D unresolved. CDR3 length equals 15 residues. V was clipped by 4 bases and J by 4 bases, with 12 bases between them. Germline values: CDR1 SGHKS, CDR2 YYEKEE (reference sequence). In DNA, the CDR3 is TGTGCCAGCAGCGCAAACAGACAATATAATTCACCCCTCCACTTT. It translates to CASSANRQYNSPLHF.

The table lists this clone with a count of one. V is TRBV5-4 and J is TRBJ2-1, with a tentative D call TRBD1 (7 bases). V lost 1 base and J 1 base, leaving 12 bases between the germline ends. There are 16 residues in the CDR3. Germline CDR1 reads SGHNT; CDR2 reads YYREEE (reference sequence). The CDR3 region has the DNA TGTGCCAGCAGCTTGAGGTCAGGGGGGTCCTACAATGAGCAGTTCTTC. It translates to CASSLRSGGSYNEQFF.

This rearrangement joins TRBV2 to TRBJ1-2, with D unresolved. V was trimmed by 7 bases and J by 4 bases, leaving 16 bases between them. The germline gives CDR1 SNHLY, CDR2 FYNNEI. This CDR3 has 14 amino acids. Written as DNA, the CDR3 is TGTGCCAGCATGGAAGCCTTGAGGAGCTATGGCTACACCTTC. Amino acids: CASMEALRSYGYTF.

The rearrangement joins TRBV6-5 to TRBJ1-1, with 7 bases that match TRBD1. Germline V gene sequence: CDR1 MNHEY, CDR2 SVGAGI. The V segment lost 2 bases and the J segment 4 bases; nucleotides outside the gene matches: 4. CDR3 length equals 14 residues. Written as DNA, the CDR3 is TGTGCCAGCAGTTACGACAGGGCTGGCACTGAAGCTTTCTTT. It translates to CASSYDRAGTEAFF.

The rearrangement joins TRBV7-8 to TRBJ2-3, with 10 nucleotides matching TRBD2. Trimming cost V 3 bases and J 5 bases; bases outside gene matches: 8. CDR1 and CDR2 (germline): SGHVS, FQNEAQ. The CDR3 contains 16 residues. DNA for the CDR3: TGTGCCAGCAGCTTGGTGAAGCGGGGGGGCATAGATACGCAGTATTTT. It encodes CASSLVKRGGIDTQYF.

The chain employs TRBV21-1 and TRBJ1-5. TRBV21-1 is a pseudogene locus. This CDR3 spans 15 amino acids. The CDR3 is CASSPARVPNQPQHF. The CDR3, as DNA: TGTGCCAGCAGCCCCGCCCGGGTGCCCAATCAGCCCCAGCATTTT.

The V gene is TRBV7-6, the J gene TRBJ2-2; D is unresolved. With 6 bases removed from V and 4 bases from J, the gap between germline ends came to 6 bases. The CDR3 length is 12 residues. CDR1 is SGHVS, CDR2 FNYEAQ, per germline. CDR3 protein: CASSLATGELFF. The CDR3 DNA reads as TGTGCCAGCAGTTTGGCCACCGGGGAGCTGTTTTTT.

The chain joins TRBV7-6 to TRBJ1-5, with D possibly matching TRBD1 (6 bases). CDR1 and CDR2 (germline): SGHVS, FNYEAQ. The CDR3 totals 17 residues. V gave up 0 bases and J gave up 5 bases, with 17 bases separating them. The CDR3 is CASSLAPPRDTYQPQHF. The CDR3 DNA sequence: TGTGCCAGCAGCTTAGCCCCTCCTCGGGACACTTATCAGCCCCAGCATTTT.

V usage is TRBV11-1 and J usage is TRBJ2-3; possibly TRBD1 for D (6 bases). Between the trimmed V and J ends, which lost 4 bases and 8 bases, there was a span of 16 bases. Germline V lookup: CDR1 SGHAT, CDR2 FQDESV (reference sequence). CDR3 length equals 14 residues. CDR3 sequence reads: CASSSGQPQSTQYF. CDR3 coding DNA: TGTGCCAGCAGCTCCGGACAGCCTCAGAGTACGCAGTATTTT.

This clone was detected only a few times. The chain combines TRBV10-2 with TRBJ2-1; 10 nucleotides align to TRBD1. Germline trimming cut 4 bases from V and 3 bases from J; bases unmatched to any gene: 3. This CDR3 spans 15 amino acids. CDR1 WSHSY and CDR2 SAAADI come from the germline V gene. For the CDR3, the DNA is TGCGCCAGCAGTGGACAGGGGGCGTTCTACAATGAGCAGTTCTTC. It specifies CASSGQGAFYNEQFF.

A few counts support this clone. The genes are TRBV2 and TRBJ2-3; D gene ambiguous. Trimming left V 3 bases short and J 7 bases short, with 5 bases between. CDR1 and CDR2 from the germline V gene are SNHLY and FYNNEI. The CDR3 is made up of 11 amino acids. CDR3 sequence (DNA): TGTGCCAGCAGTGAGGCAAATACGCAGTATTTT. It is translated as CASSEANTQYF.

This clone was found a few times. The CDR3: CASSLGLFGPRTEAFF. For the CDR3, the DNA is TGTGCCAGCTCACTGGGACTTTTCGGGCCGCGCACTGAAGCTTTCTTT. The chain combines TRBV18 with TRBJ1-1; TRBD1 is a possible D gene (5 bases). The germline gives CDR1 KGHSH, CDR2 LQKENI. This CDR3 is 16 amino acids long. With 4 bases removed from V and 4 bases from J, the gap between germline ends came to 19 bases.

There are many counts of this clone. CDR3 loop: CASSPLKFSLAVNTGELFF. The CDR3 DNA reads TGCGCCAGCAGCCCCCTTAAATTTTCGTTAGCGGTGAACACCGGGGAGCTGTTTTTT. V is TRBV4-1 and J is TRBJ2-2; tentatively, D is TRBD2 (6 bases). The CDR3 is 19 residues long. Germline CDR1 reads MGHRA; CDR2 reads YSYEKL. V lost 4 bases to trimming and J lost 1 base, with 22 bases between them.

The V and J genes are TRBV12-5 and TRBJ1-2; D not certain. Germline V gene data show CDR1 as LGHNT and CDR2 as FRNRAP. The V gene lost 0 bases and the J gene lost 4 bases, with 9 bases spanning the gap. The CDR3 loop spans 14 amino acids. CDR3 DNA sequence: TGTGCTAGTGGTTTGGTAAAGGGAGTCTATGGCTACACCTTC. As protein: CASGLVKGVYGYTF. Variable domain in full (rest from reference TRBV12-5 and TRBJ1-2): DARVTQTPRHKVTEMGQEVTMRCQPILGHNTVFWYRQTMMQGLELLAYFRNRAPLDDSGMPKDRFSAEMPDATLATLKIQPSEPRDSAVYFCASGLVKGVYGYTFGSGTRLTVV.

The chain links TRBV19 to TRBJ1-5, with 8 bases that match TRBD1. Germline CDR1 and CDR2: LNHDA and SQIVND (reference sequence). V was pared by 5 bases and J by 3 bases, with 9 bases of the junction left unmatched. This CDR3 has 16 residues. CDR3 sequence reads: CASSRTGTGNNQPQHF. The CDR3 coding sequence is TGTGCCAGTAGTCGTACCGGGACAGGAAACAATCAGCCCCAGCATTTT.

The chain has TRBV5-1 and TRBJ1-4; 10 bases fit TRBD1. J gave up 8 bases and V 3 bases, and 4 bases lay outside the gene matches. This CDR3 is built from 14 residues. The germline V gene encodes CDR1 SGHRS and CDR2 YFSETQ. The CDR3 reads CASSYGQGEEKLFF. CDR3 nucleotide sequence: TGCGCCAGCAGCTACGGACAGGGGGAAGAAAAACTGTTTTTT.

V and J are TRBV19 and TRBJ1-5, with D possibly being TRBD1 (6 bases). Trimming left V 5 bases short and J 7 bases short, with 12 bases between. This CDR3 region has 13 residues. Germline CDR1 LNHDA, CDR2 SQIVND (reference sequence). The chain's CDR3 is CASSPPQGQPQHF. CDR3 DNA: TGTGCCAGTAGTCCTCCTCAGGGGCAGCCCCAGCATTTT. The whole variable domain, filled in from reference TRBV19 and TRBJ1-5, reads DGGITQSPKYLFRKEGQNVTLSCEQNLNHDAMYWYRQDPGQGLRLIYYSQIVNDFQKGDIAEGYSVSREKKESFPLTVTSAQKNPTAFYLCASSPPQGQPQHFGDGTRLSIL.

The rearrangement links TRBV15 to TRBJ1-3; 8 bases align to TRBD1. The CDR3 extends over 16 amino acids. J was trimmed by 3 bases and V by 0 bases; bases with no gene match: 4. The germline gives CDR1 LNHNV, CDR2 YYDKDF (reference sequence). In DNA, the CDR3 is TGTGCCACCAGCAGAGATTCACAGGGGGTTGGAAACACCATATATTTT. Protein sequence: CATSRDSQGVGNTIYF.

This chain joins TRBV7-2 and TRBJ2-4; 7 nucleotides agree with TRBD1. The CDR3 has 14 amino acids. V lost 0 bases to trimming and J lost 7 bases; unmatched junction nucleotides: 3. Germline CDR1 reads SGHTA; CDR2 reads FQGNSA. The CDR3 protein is CASSLAGGRNIQYF. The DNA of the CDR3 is TGTGCCAGCAGCTTAGCAGGGGGCCGTAACATTCAGTACTTC.

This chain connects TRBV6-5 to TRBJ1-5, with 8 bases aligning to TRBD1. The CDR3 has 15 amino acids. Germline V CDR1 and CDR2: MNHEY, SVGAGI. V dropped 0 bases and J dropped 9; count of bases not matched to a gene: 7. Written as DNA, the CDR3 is TGTGCCAGCAGTTACTCGACAGGGGCAATGTGGCCCCAGCATTTT. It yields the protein CASSYSTGAMWPQHF.

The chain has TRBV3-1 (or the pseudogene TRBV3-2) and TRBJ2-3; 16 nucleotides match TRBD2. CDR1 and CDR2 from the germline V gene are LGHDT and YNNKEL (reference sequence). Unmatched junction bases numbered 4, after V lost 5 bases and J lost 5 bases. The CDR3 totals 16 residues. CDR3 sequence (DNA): TGTGCCAGCAGCTCGGGACTAGCGGGGGGGCAAGATACGCAGTATTTT. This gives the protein CASSSGLAGGQDTQYF.

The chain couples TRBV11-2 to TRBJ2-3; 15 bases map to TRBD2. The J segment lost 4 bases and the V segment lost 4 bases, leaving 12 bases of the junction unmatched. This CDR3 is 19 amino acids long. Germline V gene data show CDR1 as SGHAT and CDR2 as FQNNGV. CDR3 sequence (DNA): TGTGCCAGCAGCTCGGGACTAGCGGGAGGTCCCGGCCAACCAGATACGCAGTATTTT. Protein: CASSSGLAGGPGQPDTQYF.

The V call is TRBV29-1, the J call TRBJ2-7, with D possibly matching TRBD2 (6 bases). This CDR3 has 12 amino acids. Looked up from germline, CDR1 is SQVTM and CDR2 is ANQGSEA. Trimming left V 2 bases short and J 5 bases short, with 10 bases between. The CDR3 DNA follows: TGCAGCGTTGAAAAGGGGACTGACGAGCAGTACTTC. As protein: CSVEKGTDEQYF.

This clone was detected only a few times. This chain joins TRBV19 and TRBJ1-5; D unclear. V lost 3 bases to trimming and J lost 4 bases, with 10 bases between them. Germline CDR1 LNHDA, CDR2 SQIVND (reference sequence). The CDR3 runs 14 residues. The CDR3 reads CASSMSPRNQPQHF. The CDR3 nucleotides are TGTGCCAGTAGTATGTCCCCGAGGAATCAGCCCCAGCATTTT.

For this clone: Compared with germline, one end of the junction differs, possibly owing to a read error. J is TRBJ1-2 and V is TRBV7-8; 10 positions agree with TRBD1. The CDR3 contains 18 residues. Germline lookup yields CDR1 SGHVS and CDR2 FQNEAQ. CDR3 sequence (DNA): TGTGCCAGCAGCTTGCGTGGGACAGGGGACATCGCGAACTATGGCCACACCTTC. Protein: CASSLRGTGDIANYGHTF.

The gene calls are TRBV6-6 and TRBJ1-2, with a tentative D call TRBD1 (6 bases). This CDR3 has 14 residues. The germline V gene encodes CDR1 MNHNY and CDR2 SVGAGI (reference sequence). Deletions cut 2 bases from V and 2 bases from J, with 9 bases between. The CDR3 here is CASSYLTGNYGYTF. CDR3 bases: TGTGCCAGCAGTTACCTTACAGGGAACTATGGCTACACCTTC.

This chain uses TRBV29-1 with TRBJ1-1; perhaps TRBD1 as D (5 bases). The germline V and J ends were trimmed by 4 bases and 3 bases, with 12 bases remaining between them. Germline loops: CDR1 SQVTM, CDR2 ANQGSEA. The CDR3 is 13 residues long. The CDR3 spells CSVVRGLDTEAFF. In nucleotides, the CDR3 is TGCAGCGTTGTTAGGGGTCTAGACACTGAAGCTTTCTTT.

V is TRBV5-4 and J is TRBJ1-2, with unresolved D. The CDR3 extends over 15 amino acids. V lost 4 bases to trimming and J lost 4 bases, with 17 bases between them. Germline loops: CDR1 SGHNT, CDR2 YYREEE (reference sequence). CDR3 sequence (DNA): TGTGCCAGCAGCGCCTCGGGGAACCTGGGCTATGGCTACACCTTC. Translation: CASSASGNLGYGYTF.

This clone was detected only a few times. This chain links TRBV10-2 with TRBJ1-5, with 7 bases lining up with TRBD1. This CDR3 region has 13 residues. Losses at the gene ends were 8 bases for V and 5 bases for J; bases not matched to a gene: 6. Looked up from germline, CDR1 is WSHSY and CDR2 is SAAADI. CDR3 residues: CASVRDRDQPQHF. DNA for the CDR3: TGCGCCAGCGTTCGAGACAGGGATCAGCCCCAGCATTTT.

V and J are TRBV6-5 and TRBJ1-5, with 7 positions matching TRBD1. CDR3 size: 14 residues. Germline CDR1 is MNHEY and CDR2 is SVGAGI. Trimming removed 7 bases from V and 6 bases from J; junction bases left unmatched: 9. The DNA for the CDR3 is TGTGCCAGCAATAGGAGGGGGCTGGGTCAGCCCCAGCATTTT. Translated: CASNRRGLGQPQHF.